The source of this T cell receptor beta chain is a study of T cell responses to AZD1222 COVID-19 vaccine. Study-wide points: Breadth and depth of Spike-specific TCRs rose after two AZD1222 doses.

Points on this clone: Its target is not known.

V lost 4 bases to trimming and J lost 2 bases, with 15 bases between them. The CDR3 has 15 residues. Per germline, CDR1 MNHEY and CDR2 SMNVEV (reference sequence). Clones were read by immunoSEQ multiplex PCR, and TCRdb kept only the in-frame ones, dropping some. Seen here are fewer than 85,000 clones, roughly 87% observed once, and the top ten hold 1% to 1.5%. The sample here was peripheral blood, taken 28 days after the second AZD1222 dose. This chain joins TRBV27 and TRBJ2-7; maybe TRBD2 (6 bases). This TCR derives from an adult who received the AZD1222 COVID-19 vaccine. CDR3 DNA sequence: TGTGCCAGCAGTTCCCCCGTGGGAGGACCCTACGAGCAGTACTTC. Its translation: CASSSPVGGPYEQYF.